The 24 T cell receptor beta chains below were found in one sample sequenced in a study of blood T cell repertoires in COVID-19. Produced via immunoSEQ multiplex PCR; TCRdb's table is partial and in-frame only. Here the sample spans over 45,000 clones, around nine tenths being singletons. Sequencing was done on a sample of peripheral blood. These receptors were collected from a woman older than 75 with acute or convalescent COVID-19.

This chain links TRBV28 with TRBJ2-3; weak D call: TRBD2 (7 bases). Trimming left V 6 bases short and J 0 bases short, with 13 bases between. The CDR3 has 15 residues. Germline values: CDR1 MDHEN, CDR2 SYDVKM. Written as DNA, the CDR3 is TGTGCCAGCAGGTCCGGGGGGCCTAGCACAGATACGCAGTATTTT. It specifies CASRSGGPSTDTQYF.

The chain joins TRBV9 to TRBJ1-2; tentative D call: TRBD1 (6 bases). Germline CDR1 SGDLS, CDR2 YYNGEE. Trimming took off 0 bases at V and 8 bases at J, with 14 bases between the two ends. The CDR3 covers 14 residues. The CDR3 loop reads CASSVAQGRGGYTF. The DNA of the CDR3 is TGTGCCAGCAGCGTAGCTCAGGGGCGAGGAGGCTACACCTTC. Full variable domain (missing parts from reference TRBV9 and TRBJ1-2): DSGVTQTPKHLITATGQRVTLRCSPRSGDLSVYWYQQSLDQGLQFLIQYYNGEERAKGNILERFSAQQFPDLHSELNLSSLELGDSALYFCASSVAQGRGGYTFGSGTRLTVV.

CDR3 in DNA: TGTGCCAGCTCACCACCGGTAGAGAACACTGAAGCTTTCTTT. This encodes CASSPPVENTEAFF. The rearrangement uses TRBV18 and TRBJ1-1; unclear D gene. V gave up 0 bases and J gave up 1 base, with 6 bases separating them. There are 14 residues in the CDR3. CDR1 and CDR2 (germline): KGHSH, LQKENI.

The J gene is TRBJ1-1, the V gene TRBV30; 9 bases align to TRBD1. The CDR3 spans 13 residues. The V segment lost 5 bases and the J segment 1 base; nucleotides outside the gene matches: 2. Germline CDR1 and CDR2: GTSNPN and SVGIG (reference sequence). Here the CDR3 reads CAWGTGRNTEAFF. In DNA form, the CDR3 reads TGTGCCTGGGGGACAGGGAGGAACACTGAAGCTTTCTTT.

The V call is TRBV11-2, the J call TRBJ2-7, with D uncertain. Trimming shortened V by 5 bases and J by 2 bases, and 7 bases separated the two germline ends. Germline V gene data show CDR1 as SGHAT and CDR2 as FQNNGV. This CDR3 is built from 12 residues. CDR3 amino acids: CASSPNPYEQYV. CDR3 DNA sequence: TGTGCCAGCAGCCCTAACCCCTACGAGCAGTACGTC.

The chain employs TRBV20-1 and TRBJ2-5; 11 bases are shared with TRBD2. The J segment lost 5 bases and the V segment lost 6 bases, leaving 11 bases of the junction unmatched. CDR1 and CDR2 (germline): DFQATT, SNEGSKA (reference sequence). This CDR3 region has 15 residues. CDR3 coding DNA: TGCAGTGCCAGTAGCGGGGGGGCCTCAGGGGAGACCCAGTACTTC. Translated, it gives CSASSGGASGETQYF.

The chain carries TRBV7-9 and TRBJ2-7; a possible D gene is TRBD2 (6 bases). The CDR3 extends over 13 amino acids. Germline V gene lookup returns CDR1 SEHNR and CDR2 FQNEAQ (reference sequence). The V end was cut by 4 bases, the J end by 0 bases, with 7 bases between. The CDR3 spells CASSSGSSYEQYV. As DNA, the CDR3 is TGTGCCAGCAGCTCCGGGAGCTCCTACGAGCAGTACGTC.

This sequence joins TRBV15 and TRBJ1-2; D unclear. In germline, CDR1 is LNHNV, CDR2 YYDKDF (reference sequence). The CDR3 loop spans 15 amino acids. Trimming shortened V by 0 bases and J by 8 bases, and 16 bases separated the two germline ends. Here the CDR3 reads CATSRDGLDGEGYTF. The CDR3 DNA reads TGTGCCACCAGCAGAGATGGTTTAGACGGGGAGGGCTACACCTTC.

Only one count was recorded for this clone. The chain recombines TRBV29-1 with TRBJ2-3; possibly TRBD2 for D (7 bases). The length of the CDR3 is 15 residues. The germline gives CDR1 SQVTM, CDR2 ANQGSEA. The V end was cut by 3 bases, the J end by 4 bases, with 17 bases between. CDR3 sequence reads: CSVEEGGGPPDTQYF. The CDR3 DNA is TGCAGCGTTGAGGAGGGCGGGGGCCCCCCAGATACGCAGTATTTT.

This chain uses TRBV19 with TRBJ2-3; the D gene is possibly TRBD2 (6 bases). CDR3 length equals 14 residues. Trimming stripped 7 bases from V and 5 bases from J, with 16 bases between. The germline V gene encodes CDR1 LNHDA and CDR2 SQIVND (reference sequence). Written as DNA, the CDR3 is TGTGCCAGTACTGGTGGCGGGGTGGGAGATACGCAGTATTTT. It yields the protein CASTGGGVGDTQYF.

The chain couples TRBV7-8 to TRBJ2-1, with TRBD2 matching over 13 bases. The CDR3 has 18 amino acids. From germline, CDR1 is SGHVS and CDR2 FQNEAQ. Trimming took 1 base from V and 7 from J; bases not matched to a gene: 10. The chain's CDR3 is CASSLVRAGTSGVNEQFF. CDR3 DNA sequence: TGTGCCAGCAGCTTAGTCCGGGCTGGGACTAGCGGGGTTAATGAGCAGTTCTTC.

This sequence joins TRBV2 and TRBJ1-2; D might be TRBD1 (6 bases). This CDR3 contains 14 residues. V lost 6 bases and J lost 4, with 15 bases in between. Germline V gene sequence: CDR1 SNHLY, CDR2 FYNNEI. CDR3 loop: CASREWWGLYGYTF. The CDR3 nucleotides are TGTGCCAGCAGGGAATGGTGGGGGCTCTATGGCTACACCTTC. Full variable domain (rest looked up from reference TRBV2 and TRBJ1-2): EPEVTQTPSHQVTQMGQEVILRCVPISNHLYFYWYRQILGQKVEFLVSFYNNEISEKSEIFDDQFSVERPDGSNFTLKIRSTKLEDSAMYFCASREWWGLYGYTFGSGTRLTVV.

The chain uses TRBV24-1 and TRBJ1-5; unclear D gene. Trimming left V 1 base short and J 14 bases short, with 11 bases between. Germline CDR1 reads KGHDR; CDR2 reads SFDVKD. The CDR3 consists of 12 residues. Here the CDR3 reads CATSDFEGGEHF. In DNA form, the CDR3 reads TGTGCCACCAGTGATTTTGAGGGTGGGGAGCATTTT.

The chain carries TRBV18 and TRBJ2-1; 8 positions agree with TRBD1. V dropped 1 base and J dropped 5; count of bases not matched to a gene: 7. Germline V CDR1 and CDR2: KGHSH, LQKENI. The CDR3 has 16 residues. In DNA form, the CDR3 reads TGTGCCAGCTCACCACTCCGACAGGGGTCGGACAATGAGCAGTTCTTC. Translation gives CASSPLRQGSDNEQFF.

V usage is TRBV30 and J usage is TRBJ1-2, with TRBD1 matching 8 bases. The trim removed 7 bases at V and 3 bases at J, leaving 7 bases unmatched. The CDR3 totals 13 residues. Per germline, CDR1 GTSNPN and CDR2 SVGIG (reference sequence). In DNA form, the CDR3 reads TGTGCCTCCGGGACAGGTTTTGACTATGGCTACACCTTC. It codes for CASGTGFDYGYTF.

The chain employs TRBV12-3 or TRBV12-4 and TRBJ2-3; D is undetermined. Trimming removed 4 bases from V and 3 bases from J, with 2 bases in between. This CDR3 is built from 11 residues. The CDR3 loop reads CASSSTDTQYF. CDR3 nucleotide sequence: TGTGCCAGCAGTTCTACAGATACGCAGTATTTT.

J is TRBJ2-5 and V is TRBV3-1 (or the pseudogene TRBV3-2), with 8 bases fitting TRBD2. The V and J ends lost 7 bases and 4 bases, in that order; junction bases with no gene match: 14. The CDR3 is 16 amino acids. In germline, CDR1 is LGHDT, CDR2 YNNKEL (reference sequence). As DNA, the CDR3 is TGTGCCAGCAATAAAGGGGTATTAGCGGGGTCAGAGACCCAGTACTTC. It codes for CASNKGVLAGSETQYF.

The chain recombines TRBV28 with TRBJ2-1; D may be TRBD2 (7 bases). The germline V gene encodes CDR1 MDHEN and CDR2 SYDVKM. The CDR3 runs 16 residues. V lost 4 bases and J lost 2, with 15 bases in between. The CDR3: CASSSIGGDTYNEQFF. The CDR3 DNA sequence: TGTGCCAGCAGTTCCATAGGGGGGGACACCTACAATGAGCAGTTCTTC.

The chain employs TRBV3-1 (or the pseudogene TRBV3-2) and TRBJ1-1; 8 bases line up with TRBD1. V was pared by 4 bases and J by 1 base, with 11 bases of the junction left unmatched. CDR3 length equals 17 residues. Germline V CDR1 and CDR2: LGHDT, YNNKEL (reference sequence). The CDR3 sequence is CASSLAQGALGNTEAFF. CDR3 sequence (DNA): TGTGCCAGCAGCCTAGCTCAGGGGGCGCTCGGGAACACTGAAGCTTTCTTT.

The chain joins TRBV19 to TRBJ1-5; D gene uncertain. Germline V gives CDR1 LNHDA, CDR2 SQIVND (reference sequence). The CDR3 is 16 residues long. Deletions cut 5 bases from V and 2 bases from J, with 16 bases between. The CDR3 sequence: CASSGRGIKGNQPQHF. The CDR3 DNA is TGTGCCAGTAGTGGTCGGGGAATTAAGGGCAATCAGCCCCAGCATTTT.

The chain has TRBV9 and TRBJ1-1, with 8 positions matching TRBD1. V gave up 3 bases and J gave up 1 base; unmatched junction bases: 5. CDR3 length equals 15 residues. Germline loops: CDR1 SGDLS, CDR2 YYNGEE. The CDR3: CASSATDRENTEAFF. CDR3 DNA sequence: TGTGCCAGCAGCGCGACGGACAGGGAGAACACTGAAGCTTTCTTT.

This chain connects TRBV2 to TRBJ2-4; 7 nucleotides match TRBD2. This CDR3 spans 11 amino acids. The trim removed 6 bases at V and 9 bases at J, leaving 2 bases unmatched. Germline CDR1 is SNHLY and CDR2 is FYNNEI. CDR3 region: CASRTGGIQYF. The CDR3 bases are TGTGCCAGCAGGACGGGAGGCATTCAGTACTTC. Together with reference TRBV2 and TRBJ2-4, the CDR3 gives the full variable domain: EPEVTQTPSHQVTQMGQEVILRCVPISNHLYFYWYRQILGQKVEFLVSFYNNEISEKSEIFDDQFSVERPDGSNFTLKIRSTKLEDSAMYFCASRTGGIQYFGAGTRLSVL.

The chain carries TRBV5-1 and TRBJ2-3; D is perhaps TRBD2 (5 bases). V was shortened by 5 bases and J by 4 bases, with 14 bases between the two germline ends. There are 14 residues in the CDR3. CDR1 is SGHRS and CDR2 is YFSETQ in the germline V gene. The DNA of the CDR3 is TGCGCCAGCAGTCTACCCGGGGAGCCAGATACGCAGTATTTT. It specifies CASSLPGEPDTQYF.

The genes are TRBV5-1 and TRBJ2-1; tentative D call: TRBD1 (5 bases). The germline gives CDR1 SGHRS, CDR2 YFSETQ. V shed 2 bases and J shed 8 bases, with 8 bases lying between them. The CDR3 loop spans 12 amino acids. The CDR3 loop is CASSFEGDEQFF. The CDR3 bases are TGCGCCAGCAGCTTTGAAGGGGATGAGCAGTTCTTC.